Shown below are 21 T cell receptor beta chains from a single sample sequenced in a study of blood T cell repertoires in COVID-19. Some clones are missing from TCRdb's copy, which holds only in-frame ones; the method was immunoSEQ multiplex PCR. The data contain 150,000 to 200,000 clones, 82% of them singletons. Sequenced input: peripheral blood. Every receptor here comes from a woman aged 80 or older with acute or convalescent COVID-19.

V and J are TRBV3-1 (or the pseudogene TRBV3-2) and TRBJ2-1, with TRBD1 matching 8 bases. Germline CDR1 LGHDT, CDR2 YNNKEL (reference sequence). V shed 4 bases, J shed 7 bases, and the junction held 15 bases outside the gene matches. The CDR3 has 17 residues. The CDR3 here is CASSLTGAAAGHNEQFF. The CDR3 bases are TGTGCCAGCAGCCTGACAGGGGCCGCGGCGGGGCATAATGAGCAGTTCTTC.

The V and J genes are TRBV29-1 and TRBJ1-2; no definite D call. V dropped 2 bases and J dropped 0 bases, with 10 bases sitting between them. The germline gives CDR1 SQVTM, CDR2 ANQGSEA. The CDR3 has 14 residues. The CDR3 bases are TGCAGCGTTGAATTCCCAGATCCTAACTATGGCTACACCTTC. Translation: CSVEFPDPNYGYTF.

The chain joins TRBV30 to TRBJ1-6; 7 positions agree with TRBD1. CDR1 is GTSNPN and CDR2 is SVGIG in the germline V gene (reference sequence). The V gene end was trimmed by 3 bases and the J gene end by 7 bases; junction bases not matched to a gene: 9. The CDR3 covers 15 residues. In DNA form, the CDR3 reads TGTGCCTGGAGACCCAACAGGGGCCCGAATTCACCCCTCCACTTT. It encodes CAWRPNRGPNSPLHF.

This clone was counted a few times. The chain links TRBV5-1 to TRBJ2-6, with TRBD1 identical over 7 bases. The germline V gene encodes CDR1 SGHRS and CDR2 YFSETQ. The ends lost 4 bases at V and 2 bases at J; junction bases unmatched: 3. The CDR3 is made up of 15 amino acids. In DNA form, the CDR3 reads TGCGCCAGCAGCCGAACAGGGGCTGGGGCCAACGTCCTGACTTTC. Translating it yields CASSRTGAGANVLTF. The complete variable domain, with remaining parts taken from reference TRBV5-1 and TRBJ2-6, reads KAGVTQTPRYLIKTRGQQVTLSCSPISGHRSVSWYQQTPGQGLQFLFEYFSETQRNKGNFPGRFSGRQFSNSRSEMNVSTLELGDSALYLCASSRTGAGANVLTFGAGSRLTVL.

This clone was observed a single time. The chain links TRBV19 to TRBJ2-1, with 9 positions matching TRBD1. Germline CDR1 reads LNHDA; CDR2 reads SQIVND (reference sequence). The CDR3 contains 19 residues. V lost 4 bases to trimming and J lost 1 base; unmatched junction nucleotides: 14. The CDR3 here is CASSTEDRGLIGSYNEQFF. The DNA for the CDR3 is TGTGCCAGTAGTACCGAGGACAGGGGCTTAATAGGTTCCTACAATGAGCAGTTCTTC.

This sequence joins TRBV9 and TRBJ1-1; no clear D gene. Trimming took off 3 bases at V and 1 base at J, with 10 bases between the two ends. Germline assignment: CDR1 SGDLS and CDR2 YYNGEE. The CDR3 is 14 amino acids. The CDR3, as DNA: TGTGCCAGCAGCGCCGACGGGAAGAACACTGAAGCTTTCTTT. This sequence encodes CASSADGKNTEAFF.

V is TRBV19 and J is TRBJ2-7, with 7 bases aligning to TRBD1. The CDR3 spans 15 residues. The germline CDR1 and CDR2 sequences are LNHDA and SQIVND (reference sequence). V was pared by 5 bases and J by 7 bases, with 14 bases of the junction left unmatched. Written as DNA, the CDR3 is TGTGCCAGTAGTGGGGGACAGCGCCTCTCAGAGGAGCAGTACTTC. It specifies CASSGGQRLSEEQYF. The full variable domain, with the rest looked up from reference TRBV19 and TRBJ2-7, is DGGITQSPKYLFRKEGQNVTLSCEQNLNHDAMYWYRQDPGQGLRLIYYSQIVNDFQKGDIAEGYSVSREKKESFPLTVTSAQKNPTAFYLCASSGGQRLSEEQYFGPGTRLTVT.

The DNA of the CDR3 is TGTGCCAGCAGCTTCGCCACCTCCGGGGGTGAAGCTTTCTTT. It yields the protein CASSFATSGGEAFF. The chain couples TRBV7-9 to TRBJ1-1, with D perhaps TRBD1 (5 bases). CDR1 SEHNR and CDR2 FQNEAQ come from the germline V gene (reference sequence). V dropped 3 bases and J dropped 7 bases, with 15 bases sitting between them. The CDR3 loop spans 14 amino acids.

The chain couples TRBV18 to TRBJ2-7; perhaps TRBD1 as D (5 bases). The V gene lost 6 bases and the J gene lost 5 bases, with 11 bases spanning the gap. This CDR3 spans 12 amino acids. Germline CDR1 KGHSH, CDR2 LQKENI. The CDR3 protein is CASSGGHDEQYF. CDR3 DNA: TGTGCCAGCTCCGGTGGACACGACGAGCAGTACTTC.

V gene TRBV5-1 combines with J gene TRBJ2-7; D is perhaps TRBD1 (5 bases). This CDR3 has 14 residues. The V gene lost 6 bases and the J gene lost 3 bases, with 16 bases spanning the gap. Looked up from germline, CDR1 is SGHRS and CDR2 is YFSETQ. The CDR3 reads CASTLGAGFYEQYF. CDR3 DNA sequence: TGCGCCAGCACCCTTGGGGCAGGGTTCTACGAGCAGTACTTC.

The CDR3 region has the DNA TGTGCCAGCAGTCTCGGGACAGGGCTCTACGAGCAGTACTTC. Translated: CASSLGTGLYEQYF. The chain uses TRBV14 and TRBJ2-7, with 9 bases that match TRBD1. The CDR3 sequence is 14 residues long. Losses at the gene ends were 6 bases for V and 3 bases for J; bases not matched to a gene: 6. The germline V gene encodes CDR1 SGHDN and CDR2 FVKESK.

In this sample, this clone turned up a few times. The chain links TRBV19 to TRBJ1-2, with D unclear. The CDR3 is 14 residues long. Trimming cost V 5 bases and J 4 bases, with 14 bases left between them. Germline V gene data show CDR1 as LNHDA and CDR2 as SQIVND (reference sequence). CDR3 amino acids: CASSFGTYSYGYTF. DNA for the CDR3: TGTGCCAGTAGTTTCGGTACCTACTCCTATGGCTACACCTTC.

V is TRBV18 and J is TRBJ2-2; 8 positions agree with TRBD1. Germline CDR1 is KGHSH and CDR2 is LQKENI. Losses at the gene ends were 1 base for V and 1 base for J; bases not matched to a gene: 2. The CDR3 runs to 16 residues. The CDR3 nucleotides read TGTGCCAGCTCACCACTCGGGACAGGGAACACCGGGGAGCTGTTTTTT. It encodes CASSPLGTGNTGELFF.

The genes are TRBV11-3 and TRBJ2-1, with 9 bases identical to TRBD1. V gave up 5 bases and J gave up 3 bases; unmatched junction bases: 5. There are 15 residues in the CDR3. Germline CDR1 and CDR2: SGHNT and YENEEA. CDR3 sequence: CASSPDRGNYNEQFF. The CDR3 bases are TGTGCCAGCAGCCCGGACAGGGGAAACTACAATGAGCAGTTCTTC.

The chain employs TRBV19 and TRBJ1-1; possibly TRBD1 for D (5 bases). V gave up 5 bases and J gave up 1 base, with 11 bases separating them. The CDR3 spans 14 residues. The germline V gene has CDR1 LNHDA and CDR2 SQIVND (reference sequence). CDR3: CASSRGTENTEAFF. The CDR3, as DNA: TGTGCCAGTAGTCGGGGGACCGAGAACACTGAAGCTTTCTTT.

The V call is TRBV5-1, the J call TRBJ2-5, with 14 nucleotides matching TRBD2. The CDR3 contains 16 residues. V lost 3 bases, J lost 4 bases, and 5 bases stayed unmatched. Germline V CDR1 and CDR2: SGHRS, YFSETQ. In nucleotides, the CDR3 is TGCGCCAGCAGCTCTGGACTAGCGGGAGGAACAGAGACCCAGTACTTC. It translates to CASSSGLAGGTETQYF.

Here the CDR3 reads CASRLTEGAYEQYF. The DNA of the CDR3 is TGTGCCAGTAGACTGACGGAAGGAGCCTACGAGCAGTACTTC. The V gene is TRBV19, the J gene TRBJ2-7; the D is unclear. Trimming left V 6 bases short and J 2 bases short, with 14 bases between. From germline, CDR1 is LNHDA and CDR2 SQIVND (reference sequence). The CDR3 extends over 14 amino acids. Full variable domain (missing parts from reference TRBV19 and TRBJ2-7): DGGITQSPKYLFRKEGQNVTLSCEQNLNHDAMYWYRQDPGQGLRLIYYSQIVNDFQKGDIAEGYSVSREKKESFPLTVTSAQKNPTAFYLCASRLTEGAYEQYFGPGTRLTVT.

V is TRBV3-1 (or the pseudogene TRBV3-2) and J is TRBJ1-1, with 7 nucleotides matching TRBD1. Per the germline V gene, CDR1 is LGHDT and CDR2 is YNNKEL (reference sequence). Losses at the gene ends were 5 bases for V and 4 bases for J; bases not matched to a gene: 7. The CDR3 covers 14 residues. The CDR3 DNA follows: TGTGCCAGCAGCTTCACGACAGGGCCCACTGAAGCTTTCTTT. It is translated as CASSFTTGPTEAFF.

The V and J genes are TRBV20-1 and TRBJ2-3; D possibly corresponds to TRBD1 (5 bases). This CDR3 contains 10 residues. The V and J ends lost 7 bases and 11 bases respectively, with 13 bases between them. The V gene's germline CDR1 is DFQATT and CDR2 SNEGSKA (reference sequence). CDR3: CSVGHARQYF. The DNA for the CDR3 is TGCAGTGTTGGACATGCCAGGCAGTATTTT.

V is TRBV6-1 and J is TRBJ2-1, with 11 bases identical to TRBD2. The CDR3 runs to 17 residues. The V and J ends lost 0 bases and 5 bases, in that order; junction bases with no gene match: 6. CDR1 is MNHNS, CDR2 SASEGT, per germline. The CDR3 bases are TGTGCCAGCAGTGAAGCAAAGACTAGCGGGAACGACAATGAGCAGTTCTTC. It codes for CASSEAKTSGNDNEQFF.

The chain uses TRBV19 and TRBJ2-7, with 9 bases aligning to TRBD1. Trimming removed 1 base from V and 3 bases from J; junction bases left unmatched: 10. Germline loops: CDR1 LNHDA, CDR2 SQIVND (reference sequence). The CDR3 length is 17 residues. The DNA of the CDR3 is TGTGCCAGTAGTATAGTCCCCACGCCGGGACAGGGCTACGAGCAGTACTTC. Amino acids: CASSIVPTPGQGYEQYF.